Following are 29 T cell receptor beta chains from one sample sequenced in a study of cytomegalovirus exposure and HLA in healthy donors. 13 Jbeta primers and 60 Vbeta primers were used for the PCR. Here immunoSEQ multiplex PCR was the method, and the copy in TCRdb shows in-frame clones only, minus some. The table shows approximately 150,000 clones, with around 66% occurring only once. Sequencing was carried out using PBMCs. The receptors were gathered from a woman aged 55-69 years in good health and CMV-seronegative.

This sequence joins TRBV19 and TRBJ2-3; 7 bases match TRBD1. CDR3 length equals 14 residues. V trimming: 5 bases; J trimming: 6 bases; junction bases outside the gene matches: 8. Germline CDR1 reads LNHDA; CDR2 reads SQIVND (reference sequence). CDR3 residues: CASSSRGRGDTQYF. Here the CDR3 DNA reads TGTGCCAGTAGTTCAAGGGGGCGCGGGGATACGCAGTATTTT. The full variable domain, rest sourced from reference TRBV19 and TRBJ2-3, is DGGITQSPKYLFRKEGQNVTLSCEQNLNHDAMYWYRQDPGQGLRLIYYSQIVNDFQKGDIAEGYSVSREKKESFPLTVTSAQKNPTAFYLCASSSRGRGDTQYFGPGTRLTVL.

Concerning this clone: One end of the junction does not line up with germline, which may come from a read error. V gene TRBV7-7 combines with J gene TRBJ2-5; a possible D gene is TRBD1 (6 bases). This CDR3 has 18 amino acids. Germline V gene lookup returns CDR1 SSHAT and CDR2 FNYEAQ (reference sequence). The CDR3 loop is CASSLALGGAGVQETQYF. CDR3 in DNA: TGTGCTAGCAGCTTAGCCCTCGGTGGGGCAGGGGTCCAAGAGACCCAGTACTTC.

Only a few counts were recorded for this clone. V is TRBV4-2 and J is TRBJ1-4, with 8 bases lining up with TRBD1. Unmatched junction bases numbered 5, after V lost 3 bases and J lost 8 bases. This CDR3 is built from 14 residues. The germline V gene encodes CDR1 LGHNA and CDR2 YNFKEQ. The CDR3 spells CASSQGAGGEKLFF. Here the CDR3 DNA reads TGTGCCAGCAGCCAGGGGGCAGGGGGCGAAAAACTGTTTTTT.

V is TRBV28 and J is TRBJ2-3, with 12 bases lining up with TRBD2. From germline, CDR1 is MDHEN and CDR2 SYDVKM. This CDR3 is 15 amino acids long. Trimming cost V 6 bases and J 4 bases; bases outside gene matches: 5. DNA of the CDR3: TGTGCCAGCAGCCAGACTAGCGGGAGCGCAGATACGCAGTATTTT. Its protein is CASSQTSGSADTQYF.

This clone was seen a handful of times. Distinct nucleotide sequences in the sample also encode this CDR3. This rearrangement joins TRBV5-1 to TRBJ2-5; D might be TRBD2 (5 bases). The CDR3 extends over 14 amino acids. Trimming pared 0 bases from V and 1 base from J, leaving 7 bases between. Germline CDR1 reads SGHRS; CDR2 reads YFSETQ. The CDR3, as DNA: TGCGCCAGCAGCTTGGCCGGGGTCCAAGAGACCCAGTACTTC. The encoded protein is CASSLAGVQETQYF.

V usage is TRBV23-1 and J usage is TRBJ2-6; 8 nucleotides line up with TRBD1. TRBV23-1 is noted as an ORF with a role that remains uncertain. Trimming took 6 bases from V and 0 from J; bases not matched to a gene: 1. The CDR3 runs to 15 residues. The CDR3 here is CASRTGASGANVLTF. The CDR3 DNA follows: TGCGCCAGCAGGACAGGGGCCTCTGGGGCCAACGTCCTGACTTTC.

In this sample, this clone turned up a few times. V usage is TRBV5-6 and J usage is TRBJ2-5; possible D gene TRBD2, 6 bases. V was trimmed by 0 bases and J by 4 bases, leaving 16 bases between them. The germline V gene encodes CDR1 SGHDT and CDR2 YYEEEE. The CDR3 has 16 residues. CDR3 nucleotides: TGTGCCAGCAGCTTGGTGGGGGGAGTGATAGGAGAGACCCAGTACTTC. Its protein product is CASSLVGGVIGETQYF.

This chain uses TRBV7-3 with TRBJ2-5, with D possibly being TRBD1 (6 bases). V gave up 6 bases and J gave up 3 bases, with 14 bases separating them. Germline CDR1 SGHTA, CDR2 FQGTGA. The CDR3 covers 14 residues. The CDR3 DNA reads TGTGCCAGCAGTTCCACAGGGTTGGAAGAGACCCAGTACTTC. Protein product: CASSSTGLEETQYF.

The chain carries TRBV19 and TRBJ1-5, with 9 bases fitting TRBD1. Per germline, CDR1 LNHDA and CDR2 SQIVND (reference sequence). Trimming took 4 bases from V and 5 from J; bases not matched to a gene: 6. The CDR3 loop spans 15 amino acids. DNA for the CDR3: TGTGCCAGTAGTAAGGACAGGGGTCGGGATCAGCCCCAGCATTTT. Amino acids: CASSKDRGRDQPQHF.

This clone occurred a few times. V usage is TRBV27 and J usage is TRBJ2-1; TRBD2 matches at 8 bases. The CDR3 covers 16 residues. Germline V CDR1 and CDR2: MNHEY, SMNVEV (reference sequence). J was trimmed by 0 bases and V by 11 bases; bases with no gene match: 12. The CDR3 coding sequence is TGTGCCCCTCGGGGGGGGCTAGCGAGCTCCTACAATGAGCAGTTCTTC. Encoded protein: CAPRGGLASSYNEQFF.

This chain links TRBV6-5 with TRBJ1-1, with 8 bases fitting TRBD1. The ends lost 6 bases at V and 1 base at J; junction bases unmatched: 4. CDR1 is MNHEY and CDR2 is SVGAGI in the germline V gene. There are 14 residues in the CDR3. CDR3 loop: CASRTGTGNTEAFF. The DNA of the CDR3 is TGTGCCAGCAGGACCGGGACAGGGAACACTGAAGCTTTCTTT.

This clone was seen only a few times. This chain uses TRBV7-9 with TRBJ1-2; D might be TRBD1 (5 bases). CDR1 and CDR2 from the germline V gene are SEHNR and FQNEAQ (reference sequence). V was trimmed by 5 bases and J by 1 base, leaving 11 bases between them. This CDR3 comprises 14 residues. CDR3 in DNA: TGTGCCAGCAGCCCAGAGCAGGGTAACTATGGCTACACCTTC. Protein: CASSPEQGNYGYTF.

In regard to this clone: Relative to the germline gene, one junction end is altered; a read error may explain this. The chain joins TRBV6-6 to TRBJ2-7; 7 bases line up with TRBD2. The CDR3 covers 16 residues. Germline V gene sequence: CDR1 MNHNY, CDR2 SVGAGI (reference sequence). The DNA for the CDR3 is TGTGCCAGCAGTTACGCGATGGGCGGGAGTAGCGGACTCCAAAACTTC. It yields the protein CASSYAMGGSSGLQNF.

The chain recombines TRBV4-2 with TRBJ2-1, with TRBD2 matching 8 bases. Germline V gene data show CDR1 as LGHNA and CDR2 as YNFKEQ. Trimming at V came to 1 base and at J to 6 bases, leaving 11 bases not matched to a gene. The length of the CDR3 is 17 residues. The CDR3 nucleotides read TGTGCCAGCAGCCAAGTCAGGCAGGACGGGAGGGCCAATGAGCAGTTCTTC. Its translation is CASSQVRQDGRANEQFF.

This clone was observed a handful of times. This chain joins TRBV5-4 and TRBJ1-1; D unresolved. Germline V gene sequence: CDR1 SGHNT, CDR2 YYREEE (reference sequence). The CDR3 is 14 residues long. V gave up 0 bases and J gave up 5 bases, with 11 bases separating them. Here the CDR3 reads CASSLAAVGTEAFF. CDR3 in DNA: TGTGCCAGCAGCTTGGCCGCGGTTGGGACTGAAGCTTTCTTT.

The chain has TRBV11-2 and TRBJ1-5; D perhaps matches TRBD1 (5 bases). CDR1 and CDR2 from the germline V gene are SGHAT and FQNNGV. V lost 1 base to trimming and J lost 11 bases, with 15 bases between them. CDR3 size: 14 residues. The CDR3: CASSLGPLGEAQHF. The CDR3 nucleotides read TGTGCCAGCAGCTTAGGGCCCCTGGGGGAGGCCCAGCATTTT. Full variable domain (remainder filled in from reference TRBV11-2 and TRBJ1-5): EAGVAQSPRYKIIEKRQSVAFWCNPISGHATLYWYQQILGQGPKLLIQFQNNGVVDDSQLPKDRFSAERLKGVDSTLKIQPAKLEDSAVYLCASSLGPLGEAQHFGDGTRLSIL.

The table lists this clone with a count of one. The genes are TRBV7-2 and TRBJ2-7, with D perhaps TRBD1 (6 bases). The length of the CDR3 is 15 residues. Per germline, CDR1 SGHTA and CDR2 FQGNSA. Trimming left V 4 bases short and J 1 base short, with 14 bases between. The CDR3 is CASSSTGWGSYEQYF. Here the CDR3 DNA reads TGTGCCAGCAGCTCGACAGGCTGGGGGTCCTACGAGCAGTACTTC.

The genes are TRBV10-3 and TRBJ2-1; TRBD2 matches at 11 bases. Germline V lookup: CDR1 ENHRY, CDR2 SYGVKD. The CDR3 contains 14 residues. The J segment lost 6 bases and the V segment lost 8 bases, leaving 6 bases of the junction unmatched. CDR3 in amino acids: CAIDGLAGGNEQFF. CDR3 DNA sequence: TGTGCCATCGACGGGCTAGCGGGAGGCAATGAGCAGTTCTTC.

This chain connects TRBV21-1 to TRBJ1-2; no check of the table's D call, TRBD1, against the DNA was made. TRBV21-1 is recorded as a pseudogene. The CDR3 is 17 residues long. CDR3 sequence (DNA): TGTGCCAGCAGCCCCCCAAGGGCAGGGAAGAGTGGCTATGGCTACACCTTC. As protein: CASSPPRAGKSGYGYTF.

The chain uses TRBV5-1 and TRBJ1-1; TRBD1 matches at 11 bases. Unmatched junction bases numbered 7, after V lost 3 bases and J lost 6 bases. This CDR3 is built from 15 residues. Germline loops: CDR1 SGHRS, CDR2 YFSETQ. This chain's CDR3 is CASSSDRGHVPEAFF. In DNA, the CDR3 is TGCGCCAGCAGCTCGGACAGGGGGCATGTCCCTGAAGCTTTCTTT.

This clone was detected only once. The chain combines TRBV2 with TRBJ1-1; D remains ambiguous. Germline CDR1 SNHLY, CDR2 FYNNEI. Trimming pared 10 bases from V and 1 base from J, leaving 13 bases between. The CDR3 contains 13 residues. CDR3 sequence reads: CATNAGPNTEAFF. CDR3 coding DNA: TGTGCCACCAACGCTGGGCCGAACACTGAAGCTTTCTTT.

This clone was counted only a few times. The chain employs TRBV28 and TRBJ2-7, with D tentatively TRBD2 (6 bases). The germline V and J ends were trimmed by 5 bases and 2 bases, with 10 bases remaining between them. The CDR3 runs to 13 residues. Germline V gene data show CDR1 as MDHEN and CDR2 as SYDVKM. CDR3 sequence (DNA): TGTGCCAGCAGTAACCTAGCGACCTACGAGCAGTACTTC. Translated, it gives CASSNLATYEQYF.

The rearrangement joins TRBV6-5 to TRBJ2-2; TRBD2 aligns across 9 bases. V gave up 6 bases and J gave up 9 bases; unmatched junction bases: 5. The CDR3 is 13 residues long. Germline CDR1 MNHEY, CDR2 SVGAGI. The CDR3 nucleotides are TGTGCCAGCAGGGACGCGGGGGGGCGGGAGCTGTTTTTT. As protein: CASRDAGGRELFF.

The V gene is TRBV29-1, the J gene TRBJ2-5, with TRBD1 identical over 8 bases. Germline V gives CDR1 SQVTM, CDR2 ANQGSEA. V shed 0 bases, J shed 3 bases, and the junction held 9 bases outside the gene matches. The CDR3 runs 16 residues. DNA for the CDR3: TGCAGCGTTGAAGATTGGCCAGGACAGGGTGAAGAGACCCAGTACTTC. It yields the protein CSVEDWPGQGEETQYF.

V usage is TRBV7-3 and J usage is TRBJ2-7, with D possibly being TRBD2 (6 bases). Trimming took off 5 bases at V and 7 bases at J, with 21 bases between the two ends. The CDR3 covers 15 residues. From germline, CDR1 is SGHTA and CDR2 FQGTGA. CDR3 sequence: CASSVNPTPAGEQYF. The CDR3 nucleotides are TGTGCCAGCAGCGTAAACCCCACCCCAGCGGGTGAGCAGTACTTC.

Comments on this clone: Its ends do not fully match the called genes, so a read error is possible. This chain uses TRBV9 with TRBJ2-7, with D perhaps matching TRBD1 (5 bases). Per germline, CDR1 SGDLS and CDR2 YYNGEE. The CDR3 contains 12 residues. The CDR3 reads CASSVLGARLNF. The CDR3 bases are TGTGCCAGCAGCGTATTAGGGGCCCGCCTAAACTTC.

The CDR3 reads CASSPPQGGGSSPLHF. CDR3 DNA sequence: TGTGCCAGCAGCCCCCCTCAGGGTGGAGGGAGTTCACCCCTCCACTTT. The chain is built from TRBV6-6 and TRBJ1-6; weak D call: TRBD1 (5 bases). Germline loops: CDR1 MNHNY, CDR2 SVGAGI (reference sequence). Trimming removed 6 bases from V and 9 bases from J, with 21 bases in between. The CDR3 contains 16 residues.

In its sample, this clone was seen once. This chain connects TRBV11-2 to TRBJ2-2; the D is unclear. Germline CDR1 reads SGHAT; CDR2 reads FQNNGV. CDR3 length: 15 residues. Trimming left V 5 bases short and J 5 bases short, with 15 bases between. CDR3 bases: TGTGCCAGCAGCCCTATTCCCCTCAGGACCGGGGAGCTGTTTTTT. Amino acid sequence: CASSPIPLRTGELFF.

This chain uses TRBV28 with TRBJ2-2, with D perhaps TRBD1 (6 bases). V was clipped by 10 bases and J by 4 bases, with 13 bases between them. The CDR3 is made up of 13 amino acids. Germline V gene sequence: CDR1 MDHEN, CDR2 SYDVKM. The chain's CDR3 is CATPGQTTGELFF. In DNA, the CDR3 is TGTGCCACCCCAGGACAGACCACCGGGGAGCTGTTTTTT.